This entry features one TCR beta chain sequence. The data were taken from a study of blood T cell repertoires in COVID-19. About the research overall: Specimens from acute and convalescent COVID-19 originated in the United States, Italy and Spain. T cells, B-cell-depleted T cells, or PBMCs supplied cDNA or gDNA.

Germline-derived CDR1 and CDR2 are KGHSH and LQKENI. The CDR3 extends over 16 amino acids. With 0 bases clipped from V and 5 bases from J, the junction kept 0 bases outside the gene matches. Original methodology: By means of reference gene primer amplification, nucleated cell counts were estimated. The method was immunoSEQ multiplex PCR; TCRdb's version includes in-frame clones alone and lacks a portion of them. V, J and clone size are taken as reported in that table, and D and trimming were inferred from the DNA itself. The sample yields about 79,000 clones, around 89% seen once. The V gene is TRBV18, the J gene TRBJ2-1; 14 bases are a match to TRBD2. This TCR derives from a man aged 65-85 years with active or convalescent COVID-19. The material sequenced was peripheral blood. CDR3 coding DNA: TGTGCCAGCTCACCACCGACTAGCGGGAGGGACAATGAGCAGTTCTTC. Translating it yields CASSPPTSGRDNEQFF.